These 9 T cell receptor beta chains were sequenced from one sample in a study of cytomegalovirus exposure and HLA in healthy donors. This PCR relied on a set of 60 Vbeta primers and 13 Jbeta primers. Generated by immunoSEQ multiplex PCR, the TCRdb table keeps only in-frame clones and is missing some. This table has over 55,000 clones, around 81% appearing once. The material sequenced was PBMCs. These receptors all stem from a male donor in good health and CMV-seronegative.

J is TRBJ2-7 and V is TRBV2; no reliable D call. The CDR3 consists of 13 residues. CDR1 is SNHLY and CDR2 is FYNNEI in the germline V gene. The V end lost 5 bases, the J end lost 3 bases, and 11 bases lay between the germline ends. CDR3 region: CASSPPTGYEQYF. CDR3 bases: TGTGCCAGCAGTCCCCCCACGGGCTACGAGCAGTACTTC.

V is TRBV19 and J is TRBJ2-7; 10 bases match TRBD2. Germline-derived CDR1 and CDR2 are LNHDA and SQIVND (reference sequence). The CDR3 loop spans 13 amino acids. Trimming removed 7 bases from V and 3 bases from J; junction bases left unmatched: 3. CDR3 sequence: CASTASGGYEQYF. The DNA for the CDR3 is TGTGCCAGTACCGCTAGCGGGGGCTACGAGCAGTACTTC.

This clone was seen just once. This sequence joins TRBV21-1 and TRBJ2-1; TRBD2 is the table's D call, not checked against the DNA. TRBV21-1 constitutes a pseudogene. The CDR3 runs to 17 residues. The CDR3 sequence: CASSKIGTISGAEQQFF. CDR3 bases: TGTGCCAGCAGCAAAATAGGGACTATTAGCGGGGCGGAACAGCAGTTCTTC.

The chain links TRBV9 to TRBJ1-2; D ambiguous. Germline V gene sequence: CDR1 SGDLS, CDR2 YYNGEE. The ends were cut back, 0 bases at V and 3 bases at J, with 18 bases in the middle. The CDR3 extends over 17 amino acids. In nucleotides, the CDR3 is TGTGCCAGCAGCGTAGATTACGCAGGAAACGTCGACTATGGCTACACCTTC. This codes for CASSVDYAGNVDYGYTF.

The rearrangement links TRBV9 to TRBJ1-3; TRBD1 agrees at 8 bases. The ends lost 4 bases at V and 4 bases at J; junction bases unmatched: 10. Germline CDR1 and CDR2: SGDLS and YYNGEE. The CDR3 loop spans 16 amino acids. The CDR3 bases are TGTGCCAGCAGCCCTCGGACAGGGCTGGGAGGAAACACCATATATTTT. This encodes CASSPRTGLGGNTIYF.

The rearrangement uses TRBV2 and TRBJ2-3, with TRBD2 identical over 10 bases. The CDR3 has 17 amino acids. Germline CDR1 is SNHLY and CDR2 is FYNNEI. Trimming cost V 4 bases and J 5 bases; bases outside gene matches: 12. As DNA, the CDR3 is TGTGCCAGCAGTGGGGGGAAAGCGGGGGGGCCAGGAGATACGCAGTATTTT. It yields the protein CASSGGKAGGPGDTQYF.

V is TRBV2 and J is TRBJ1-4; D ambiguous. In germline, CDR1 is SNHLY, CDR2 FYNNEI. Trimming removed 6 bases at V and 5 bases at J, with 10 bases between. CDR3 size: 13 residues. The CDR3 region has the DNA TGTGCCAGCAGCCTTTTAGAAAATGAAAAACTGTTTTTT. It yields the protein CASSLLENEKLFF.

The genes are TRBV18 and TRBJ1-2; no clear D gene. The germline CDR1 and CDR2 sequences are KGHSH and LQKENI. With 1 base removed from V and 6 bases from J, the gap between germline ends came to 12 bases. The CDR3 runs 14 residues. DNA of the CDR3: TGTGCCAGCTCACCACGAGTCCTTTCTGATGGCTACACCTTC. This encodes CASSPRVLSDGYTF. Complete variable domain (other parts from reference TRBV18 and TRBJ1-2): NAGVMQNPRHLVRRRGQEARLRCSPMKGHSHVYWYRQLPEEGLKFMVYLQKENIIDESGMPKERFSAEFPKEGPSILRIQQVVRGDSAAYFCASSPRVLSDGYTFGSGTRLTVV.

This clone has more than one count but fewer than ten. This chain joins TRBV19 and TRBJ1-4, with 9 positions matching TRBD1. The CDR3 is 14 amino acids. CDR1 and CDR2 (germline): LNHDA, SQIVND (reference sequence). The junction had 8 bases not matched to a gene; V was cut back by 9 bases and J by 6 bases. The CDR3 here is CASQNRGRDEKLFF. The DNA of the CDR3 is TGTGCCAGCCAGAACAGGGGGCGCGATGAAAAACTGTTTTTT.